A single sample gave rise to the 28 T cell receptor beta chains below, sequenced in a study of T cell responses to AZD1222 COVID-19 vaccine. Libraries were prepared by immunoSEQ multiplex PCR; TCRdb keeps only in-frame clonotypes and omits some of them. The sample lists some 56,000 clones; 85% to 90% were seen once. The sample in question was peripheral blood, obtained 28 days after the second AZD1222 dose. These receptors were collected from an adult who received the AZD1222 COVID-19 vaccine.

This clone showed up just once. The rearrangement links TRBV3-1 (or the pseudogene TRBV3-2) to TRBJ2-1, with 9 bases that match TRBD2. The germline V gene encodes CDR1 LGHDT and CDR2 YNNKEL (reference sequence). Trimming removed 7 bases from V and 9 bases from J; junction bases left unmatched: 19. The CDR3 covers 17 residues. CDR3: CASTTVAGEGIGGEQFF. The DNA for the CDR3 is TGTGCCAGCACCACTGTAGCGGGAGAGGGGATAGGGGGTGAGCAGTTCTTC.

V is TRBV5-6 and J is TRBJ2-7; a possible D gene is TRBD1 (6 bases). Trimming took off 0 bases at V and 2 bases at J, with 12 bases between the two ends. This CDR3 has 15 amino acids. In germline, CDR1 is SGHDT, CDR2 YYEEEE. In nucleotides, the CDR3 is TGTGCCAGCAGCTTGGTCGGGACACAGACCTACGAGCAGTACTTC. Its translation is CASSLVGTQTYEQYF.

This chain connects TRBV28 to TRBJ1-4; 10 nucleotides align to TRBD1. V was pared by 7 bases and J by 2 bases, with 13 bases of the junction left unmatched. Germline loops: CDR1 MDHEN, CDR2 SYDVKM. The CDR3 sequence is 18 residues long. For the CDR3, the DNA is TGTGCCAGCACCGCCGGCGGGACAGGGGCACTGACTAATGAAAAACTGTTTTTT. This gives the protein CASTAGGTGALTNEKLFF.

In nucleotides, the CDR3 is TGCGCCAGCAGCCTGGATTTTTCAGGGGCCGGGGAGCTGTTTTTT. It translates to CASSLDFSGAGELFF. This chain links TRBV5-1 with TRBJ2-2; tentatively, D is TRBD1 (6 bases). The CDR3 consists of 15 residues. The germline V gene has CDR1 SGHRS and CDR2 YFSETQ. Trimming removed 4 bases from V and 6 bases from J, with 16 bases in between.

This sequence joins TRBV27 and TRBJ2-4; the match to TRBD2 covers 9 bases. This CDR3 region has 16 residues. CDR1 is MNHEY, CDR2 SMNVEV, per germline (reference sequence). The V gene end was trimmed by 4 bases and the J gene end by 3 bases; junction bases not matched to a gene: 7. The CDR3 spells CASSSWTSVGKNIQYF. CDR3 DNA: TGTGCCAGCAGTTCATGGACTAGCGTGGGCAAAAACATTCAGTACTTC.

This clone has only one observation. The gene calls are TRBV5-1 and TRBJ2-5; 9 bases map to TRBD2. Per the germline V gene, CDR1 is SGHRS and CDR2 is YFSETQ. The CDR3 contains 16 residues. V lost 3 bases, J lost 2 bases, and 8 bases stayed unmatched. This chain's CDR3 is CASSYNPTSGQETQYF. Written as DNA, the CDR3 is TGCGCCAGCAGCTACAACCCGACTAGCGGTCAAGAGACCCAGTACTTC.

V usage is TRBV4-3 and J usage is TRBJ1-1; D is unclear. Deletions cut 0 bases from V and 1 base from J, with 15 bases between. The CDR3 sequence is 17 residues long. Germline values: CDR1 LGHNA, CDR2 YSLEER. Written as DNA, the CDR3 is TGCGCCAGCAGCCAAGATATTGGACGGCATACGAACACTGAAGCTTTCTTT. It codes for CASSQDIGRHTNTEAFF.

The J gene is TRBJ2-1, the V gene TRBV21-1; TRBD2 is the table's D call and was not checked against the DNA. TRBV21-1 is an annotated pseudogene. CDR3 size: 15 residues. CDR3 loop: CASSNTGTSIHEQFF. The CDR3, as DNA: TGTGCCAGCAGCAACACCGGGACTAGCATCCATGAGCAGTTCTTC.

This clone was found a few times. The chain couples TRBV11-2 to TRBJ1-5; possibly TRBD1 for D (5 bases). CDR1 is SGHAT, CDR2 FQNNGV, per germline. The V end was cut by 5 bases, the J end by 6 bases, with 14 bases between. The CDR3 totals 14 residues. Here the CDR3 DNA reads TGTGCCAGCAGCCATGGGGGGGTAGGTCAGCCCCAGCATTTT. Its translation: CASSHGGVGQPQHF.

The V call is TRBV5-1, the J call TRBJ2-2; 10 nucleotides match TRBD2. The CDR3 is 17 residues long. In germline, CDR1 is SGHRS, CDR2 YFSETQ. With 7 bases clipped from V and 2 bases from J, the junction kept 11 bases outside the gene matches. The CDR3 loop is CASPETLAGNNTGELFF. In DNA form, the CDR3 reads TGCGCCAGCCCCGAAACACTAGCGGGGAATAACACCGGGGAGCTGTTTTTT.

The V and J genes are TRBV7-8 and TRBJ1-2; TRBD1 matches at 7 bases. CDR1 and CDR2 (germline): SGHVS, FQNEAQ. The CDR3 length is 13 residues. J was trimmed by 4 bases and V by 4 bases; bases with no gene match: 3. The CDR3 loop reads CASSSTGFYGYTF. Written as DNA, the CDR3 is TGTGCCAGCAGCTCGACAGGGTTCTATGGCTACACCTTC.

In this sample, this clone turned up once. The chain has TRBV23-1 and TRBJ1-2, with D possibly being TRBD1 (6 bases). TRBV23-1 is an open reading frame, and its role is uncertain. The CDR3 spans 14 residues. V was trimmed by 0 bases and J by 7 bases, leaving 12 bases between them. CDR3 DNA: TGCGCCAGCAGTCAATCAAACAGGGATCGTGGCTACACCTTC. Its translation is CASSQSNRDRGYTF.

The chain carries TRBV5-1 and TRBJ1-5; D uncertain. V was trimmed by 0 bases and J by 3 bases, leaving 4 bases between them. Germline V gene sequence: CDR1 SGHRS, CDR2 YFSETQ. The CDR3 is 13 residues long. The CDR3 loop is CASSLVTNQPQHF. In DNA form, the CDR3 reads TGCGCCAGCAGCTTGGTTACCAATCAGCCCCAGCATTTT.

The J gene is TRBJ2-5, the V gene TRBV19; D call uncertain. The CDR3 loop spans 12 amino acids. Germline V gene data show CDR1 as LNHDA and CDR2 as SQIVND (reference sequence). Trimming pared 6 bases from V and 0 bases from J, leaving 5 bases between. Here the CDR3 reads CASSDYQETQYF. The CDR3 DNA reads TGTGCCAGTAGCGACTACCAAGAGACCCAGTACTTC.

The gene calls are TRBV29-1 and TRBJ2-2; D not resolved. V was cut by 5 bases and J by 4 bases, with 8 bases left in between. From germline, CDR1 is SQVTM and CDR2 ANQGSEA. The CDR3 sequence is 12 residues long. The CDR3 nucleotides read TGCAGCGTTTTTTGGGGCACCGGGGAGCTGTTTTTT. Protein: CSVFWGTGELFF.

CDR3 in DNA: TGTGCCAGCAGTTCGGACAAGGGACCGGGGAATCAGCCCCAGCATTTT. This translates into CASSSDKGPGNQPQHF. The chain employs TRBV6-2 or TRBV6-3 and TRBJ1-5, with D maybe TRBD1 (5 bases). V was trimmed by 4 bases and J by 4 bases, leaving 17 bases between them. The germline V gene encodes CDR1 MNHEY and CDR2 SVGEGT. There are 16 residues in the CDR3.

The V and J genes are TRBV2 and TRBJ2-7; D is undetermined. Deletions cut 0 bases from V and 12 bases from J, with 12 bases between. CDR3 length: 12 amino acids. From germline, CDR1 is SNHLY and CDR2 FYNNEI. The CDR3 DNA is TGTGCCAGCAGTGAAGCGCGCGACACTCCGTACTTC. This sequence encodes CASSEARDTPYF.

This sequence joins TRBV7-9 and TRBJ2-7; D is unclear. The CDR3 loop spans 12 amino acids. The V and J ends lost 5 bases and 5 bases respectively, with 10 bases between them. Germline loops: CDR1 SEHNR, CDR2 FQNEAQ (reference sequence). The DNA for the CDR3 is TGTGCCAGCAGCCGTGCGTGGCACGAGCAGTACTTC. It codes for CASSRAWHEQYF.

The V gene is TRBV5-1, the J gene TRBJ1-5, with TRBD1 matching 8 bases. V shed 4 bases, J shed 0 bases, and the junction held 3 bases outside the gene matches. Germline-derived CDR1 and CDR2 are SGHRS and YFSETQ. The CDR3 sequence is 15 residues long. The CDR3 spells CASSPGQASNQPQHF. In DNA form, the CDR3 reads TGCGCCAGCAGCCCGGGACAGGCTAGCAATCAGCCCCAGCATTTT.

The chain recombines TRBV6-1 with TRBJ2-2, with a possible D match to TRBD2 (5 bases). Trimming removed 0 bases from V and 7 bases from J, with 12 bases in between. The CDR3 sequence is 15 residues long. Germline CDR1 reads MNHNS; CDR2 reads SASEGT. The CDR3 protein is CASSEATPGVGELFF. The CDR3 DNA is TGTGCCAGCAGTGAAGCGACCCCCGGGGTCGGGGAGCTGTTTTTT.

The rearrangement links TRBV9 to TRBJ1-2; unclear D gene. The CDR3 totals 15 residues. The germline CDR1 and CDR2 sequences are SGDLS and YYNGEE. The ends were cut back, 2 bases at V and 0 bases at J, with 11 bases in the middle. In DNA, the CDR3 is TGTGCCAGCAGCGTGGGTCTAGCAACTAACTATGGCTACACCTTC. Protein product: CASSVGLATNYGYTF. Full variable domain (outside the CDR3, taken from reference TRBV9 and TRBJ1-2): DSGVTQTPKHLITATGQRVTLRCSPRSGDLSVYWYQQSLDQGLQFLIQYYNGEERAKGNILERFSAQQFPDLHSELNLSSLELGDSALYFCASSVGLATNYGYTFGSGTRLTVV.

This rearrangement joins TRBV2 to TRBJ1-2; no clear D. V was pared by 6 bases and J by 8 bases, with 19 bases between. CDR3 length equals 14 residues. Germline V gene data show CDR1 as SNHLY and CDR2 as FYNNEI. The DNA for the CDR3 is TGTGCCAGCAGCGAGAGGACGGCCGCGGGAGGCTACACCTTC. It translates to CASSERTAAGGYTF.

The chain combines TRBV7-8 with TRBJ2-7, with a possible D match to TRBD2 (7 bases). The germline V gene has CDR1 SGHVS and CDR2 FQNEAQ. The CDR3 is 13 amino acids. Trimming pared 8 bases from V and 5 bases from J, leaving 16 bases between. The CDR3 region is CASRRRGANEQYF. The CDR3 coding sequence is TGTGCCAGCCGGAGACGGGGGGCCAACGAGCAGTACTTC.

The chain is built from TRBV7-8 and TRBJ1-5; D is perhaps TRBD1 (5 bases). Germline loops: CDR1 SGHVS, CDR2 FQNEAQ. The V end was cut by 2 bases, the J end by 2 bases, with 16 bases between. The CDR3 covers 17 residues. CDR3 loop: CASSLISGTSGNQPQHF. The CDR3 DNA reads TGTGCCAGCAGCTTAATATCCGGGACCTCGGGCAATCAGCCCCAGCATTTT.

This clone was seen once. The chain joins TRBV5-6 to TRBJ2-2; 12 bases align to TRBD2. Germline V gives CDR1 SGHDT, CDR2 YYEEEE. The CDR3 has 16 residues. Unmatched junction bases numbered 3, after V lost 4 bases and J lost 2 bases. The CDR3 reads CASSPGLAGNTGELFF. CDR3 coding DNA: TGTGCCAGCAGCCCCGGACTAGCGGGAAACACCGGGGAGCTGTTTTTT.

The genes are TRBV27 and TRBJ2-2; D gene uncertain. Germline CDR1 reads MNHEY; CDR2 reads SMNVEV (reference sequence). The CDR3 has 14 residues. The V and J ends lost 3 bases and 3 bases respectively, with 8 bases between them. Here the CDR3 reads CASSFLPDTGELFF. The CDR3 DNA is TGTGCCAGCAGTTTTCTACCGGACACCGGGGAGCTGTTTTTT.

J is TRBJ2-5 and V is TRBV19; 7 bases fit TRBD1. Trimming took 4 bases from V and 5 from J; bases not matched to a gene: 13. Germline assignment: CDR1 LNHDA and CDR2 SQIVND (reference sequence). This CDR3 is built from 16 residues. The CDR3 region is CASSTPRTGLRETQYF. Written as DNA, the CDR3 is TGTGCCAGTAGTACCCCGCGGACAGGCTTGCGGGAGACCCAGTACTTC.

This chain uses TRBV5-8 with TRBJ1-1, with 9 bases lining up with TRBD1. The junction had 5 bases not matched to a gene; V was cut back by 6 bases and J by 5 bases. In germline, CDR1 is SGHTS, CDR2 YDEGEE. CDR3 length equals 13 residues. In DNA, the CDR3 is TGTGCCAGCACGAACAGGGGGCGTACTGAAGCTTTCTTT. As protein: CASTNRGRTEAFF.